The 17 T cell receptor beta chains in this list originate from one sample, sequenced in a study of cytomegalovirus exposure and HLA in healthy donors. The primer mix had 60 Vbeta and 13 Jbeta primers. Measured with immunoSEQ multiplex PCR; TCRdb has only the in-frame clones, and not every one. This table holds 150,000 to 200,000 clones, 70% to 80% found once. The specimen was PBMCs. These receptors came from a man aged 55 to 70 in good health and CMV-seronegative.

The chain combines TRBV29-1 with TRBJ2-1; 12 nucleotides match TRBD2. Germline CDR1 and CDR2: SQVTM and ANQGSEA. The V gene end was trimmed by 3 bases and the J gene end by 9 bases; junction bases not matched to a gene: 9. The length of the CDR3 is 15 residues. The CDR3 loop reads CSVEPGLAGGGEQFF. In DNA, the CDR3 is TGCAGCGTTGAGCCGGGACTAGCGGGTGGCGGTGAGCAGTTCTTC.

The rearrangement joins TRBV4-1 to TRBJ1-3; no firm D call. Germline CDR1 MGHRA, CDR2 YSYEKL. V lost 4 bases and J lost 2, with 15 bases in between. This CDR3 spans 16 amino acids. The CDR3 spells CASSRTAGGPGNTIYF. As DNA, the CDR3 is TGCGCCAGCAGCCGAACCGCCGGAGGTCCTGGAAACACCATATATTTT.

The rearrangement links TRBV5-1 to TRBJ2-3; 7 positions match TRBD2. The CDR3 runs 17 residues. After removal of 6 bases from V and 3 bases from J, the junction contained 16 bases not matched to a gene. Looked up from germline, CDR1 is SGHRS and CDR2 is YFSETQ. The CDR3 reads CASKRSGGVGITDTQYF. The DNA for the CDR3 is TGCGCCAGCAAGAGGTCGGGGGGAGTTGGAATTACAGATACGCAGTATTTT.

The chain uses TRBV6-5 and TRBJ2-3; D might be TRBD1 (6 bases). The CDR3 sequence is 14 residues long. The V end lost 6 bases, the J end lost 11 bases, and 21 bases lay between the germline ends. The germline CDR1 and CDR2 sequences are MNHEY and SVGAGI. DNA for the CDR3: TGTGCCAGCAGGCCCGGGACACGGGAAGGGAGGCAGTATTTT. It codes for CASRPGTREGRQYF.

The chain carries TRBV25-1 and TRBJ2-3, with TRBD2 matching over 7 bases. With 3 bases clipped from V and 9 bases from J, the junction kept 9 bases outside the gene matches. Germline V gene lookup returns CDR1 MGHDK and CDR2 SYGVNS. The CDR3 is 14 amino acids. CDR3 sequence: CASSDPRTSSTQYF. CDR3 DNA sequence: TGTGCCAGCAGTGACCCACGGACTAGTTCCACGCAGTATTTT.

V gene TRBV5-5 combines with J gene TRBJ2-2; D not certain. The V and J ends lost 0 bases and 3 bases respectively, with 6 bases between them. Looked up from germline, CDR1 is SGHKS and CDR2 is YYEKEE (reference sequence). This CDR3 contains 14 residues. CDR3 sequence (DNA): TGTGCCAGCAGCTTGGCGGTCTACACCGGGGAGCTGTTTTTT. This sequence encodes CASSLAVYTGELFF.

There are a few counts of this clone. This chain joins TRBV5-5 and TRBJ1-1; D unresolved. This CDR3 spans 14 amino acids. Germline assignment: CDR1 SGHKS and CDR2 YYEKEE (reference sequence). Trimming pared 4 bases from V and 0 bases from J, leaving 10 bases between. CDR3: CASSTERLNTEAFF. As DNA, the CDR3 is TGTGCCAGCAGCACGGAGCGACTGAACACTGAAGCTTTCTTT.

The V and J genes are TRBV28 and TRBJ2-7; TRBD2 matches at 8 bases. CDR1 is MDHEN and CDR2 is SYDVKM in the germline V gene. The CDR3 totals 15 residues. J gave up 1 base and V 1 base, and 3 bases lay outside the gene matches. The chain's CDR3 is CASSLFTSGSYEQYF. The CDR3 nucleotides are TGTGCCAGCAGTTTATTTACTAGCGGTTCCTACGAGCAGTACTTC.

This clone was recorded only once. The sample contains more than one DNA sequence encoding this CDR3. The CDR3 DNA is TGTGCCAGTAGTATTCAGGTGAACACTGAAGCTTTCTTT. As protein: CASSIQVNTEAFF. The chain links TRBV19 to TRBJ1-1; D ambiguous. This CDR3 contains 13 residues. Trimming removed 3 bases from V and 0 bases from J, with 5 bases in between. Germline CDR1 is LNHDA and CDR2 is SQIVND (reference sequence).

J is TRBJ2-1 and V is TRBV5-4, with D maybe TRBD1 (6 bases). The V end lost 4 bases, the J end lost 0 bases, and 14 bases lay between the germline ends. From germline, CDR1 is SGHNT and CDR2 YYREEE (reference sequence). The CDR3 extends over 16 amino acids. The CDR3 DNA reads TGTGCCAGCAGCCCGAGGGGGATCCGCTCCTACAATGAGCAGTTCTTC. This sequence encodes CASSPRGIRSYNEQFF. Full variable domain (rest looked up from reference TRBV5-4 and TRBJ2-1): ETGVTQSPTHLIKTRGQQVTLRCSSQSGHNTVSWYQQALGQGPQFIFQYYREEENGRGNFPPRFSGLQFPNYSSELNVNALELDDSALYLCASSPRGIRSYNEQFFGPGTRLTVL.

The genes are TRBV9 and TRBJ2-1; D is undetermined. The V and J ends lost 2 bases and 7 bases respectively, with 13 bases between them. Per the germline V gene, CDR1 is SGDLS and CDR2 is YYNGEE. This CDR3 is 14 amino acids long. The CDR3 region has the DNA TGTGCCAGCAGCGTGAGGCCCGACCCGAATGAGCAGTTCTTC. It encodes CASSVRPDPNEQFF.

The chain recombines TRBV9 with TRBJ2-3; TRBD1 is a possible D gene (6 bases). Trimming left V 3 bases short and J 4 bases short, with 24 bases between. CDR1 is SGDLS and CDR2 is YYNGEE in the germline V gene. The CDR3 runs to 18 residues. CDR3: CASSGTLGWGHSPDTQYF. CDR3 nucleotide sequence: TGTGCCAGCAGCGGCACCCTTGGATGGGGGCATAGCCCAGATACGCAGTATTTT.

A single count supports this clone. The chain combines TRBV11-2 with TRBJ1-2, with a tentative D call TRBD1 (6 bases). Germline V gives CDR1 SGHAT, CDR2 FQNNGV. The CDR3 has 14 residues. V was trimmed by 5 bases and J by 5 bases, leaving 15 bases between them. The CDR3 here is CASSPVRGRYGYTF. For the CDR3, the DNA is TGTGCCAGCAGCCCTGTCAGGGGACGGTATGGCTACACCTTC.

This chain uses TRBV7-6 with TRBJ1-3, with no clear D. Trimming pared 3 bases from V and 4 bases from J, leaving 10 bases between. There are 14 residues in the CDR3. Looked up from germline, CDR1 is SGHVS and CDR2 is FNYEAQ. As DNA, the CDR3 is TGTGCCAGCAGCTTCGGGGAGCTGGGAAACACCATATATTTT. Its protein product is CASSFGELGNTIYF.

The genes are TRBV27 and TRBJ2-7; the D gene is possibly TRBD1 (6 bases). The CDR3 is 16 residues long. Germline V gene sequence: CDR1 MNHEY, CDR2 SMNVEV (reference sequence). V lost 3 bases and J 6 bases, leaving 21 bases between the germline ends. The CDR3 sequence: CASSLGVTGFIGEQYF. CDR3 nucleotides: TGTGCCAGCAGTTTGGGGGTGACAGGTTTTATCGGCGAGCAGTACTTC.

The chain carries TRBV27 and TRBJ1-2, with 12 positions matching TRBD1. CDR1 and CDR2 from the germline V gene are MNHEY and SMNVEV (reference sequence). The CDR3 is 16 amino acids. The V and J ends lost 2 bases and 0 bases, in that order; junction bases with no gene match: 1. This CDR3 is CASSLRDRGPNYGYTF. In nucleotides, the CDR3 is TGTGCCAGCAGTTTAAGGGACAGGGGGCCTAACTATGGCTACACCTTC.

V gene TRBV5-4 combines with J gene TRBJ2-2, with a tentative D call TRBD1 (6 bases). CDR1 is SGHNT and CDR2 is YYREEE in the germline V gene (reference sequence). V dropped 3 bases and J dropped 0 bases, with 12 bases sitting between them. The CDR3 length is 16 residues. CDR3 region: CASSWGTGPNTGELFF. CDR3 coding DNA: TGTGCCAGCAGCTGGGGAACAGGGCCGAACACCGGGGAGCTGTTTTTT.